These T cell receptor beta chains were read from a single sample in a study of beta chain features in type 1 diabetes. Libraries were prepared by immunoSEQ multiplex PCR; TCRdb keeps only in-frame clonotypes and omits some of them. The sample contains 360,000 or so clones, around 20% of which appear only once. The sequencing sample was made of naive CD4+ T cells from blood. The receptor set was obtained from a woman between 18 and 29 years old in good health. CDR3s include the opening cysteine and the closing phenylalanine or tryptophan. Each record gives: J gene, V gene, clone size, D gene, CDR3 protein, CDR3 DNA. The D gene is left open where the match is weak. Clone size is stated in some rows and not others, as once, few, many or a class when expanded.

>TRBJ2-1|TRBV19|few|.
CASSIGVRGAVDEQFF
TGTGCCAGTAGTATCGGAGTCCGGGGGGCCGTAGATGAGCAGTTCTTC
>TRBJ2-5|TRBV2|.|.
CASSGPGGGETQYF
TGTGCCAGCAGTGGACCCGGTGGGGGGGAGACCCAGTACTTC
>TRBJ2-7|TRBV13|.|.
CASSLRRELWRGRRYEQYF
TGTGCCAGCAGCTTACGGAGGGAGTTGTGGAGAGGACGAAGGTACGAGCAGTACTTC
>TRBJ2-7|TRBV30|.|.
CAWSAKSTGSYEQYF
TGTGCCTGGAGCGCTAAGAGTACAGGGAGCTACGAGCAGTACTTC
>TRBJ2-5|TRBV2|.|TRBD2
CASSEALLAGTETQYF
TGTGCCAGCAGTGAAGCGCTACTAGCGGGCACAGAGACCCAGTACTTC
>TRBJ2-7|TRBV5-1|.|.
CASSLAGVHEQYF
TGCGCCAGCAGCTTGGCCGGGGTGCACGAGCAGTACTTC
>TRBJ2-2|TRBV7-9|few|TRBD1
CASSQALGTANTGELFF
TGTGCCAGCAGCCAGGCCTTAGGGACAGCGAACACCGGGGAGCTGTTTTTT
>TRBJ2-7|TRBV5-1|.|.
CASSPTDDSSYEQYF
TGCGCCAGCAGCCCGACAGATGATAGCTCCTACGAGCAGTACTTC
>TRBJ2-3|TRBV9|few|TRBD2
CASSALGGTPTDTQYF
TGTGCCAGCAGCGCCCTGGGGGGGACCCCAACAGATACGCAGTATTTT
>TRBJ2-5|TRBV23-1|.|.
CASSQDEGEETQYF
TGCGCCAGCAGTCAAGATGAAGGGGAAGAGACCCAGTACTTC
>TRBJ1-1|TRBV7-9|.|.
CASSLFGVNTEAFF
TGTGCCAGCAGCTTATTCGGGGTGAACACTGAAGCTTTCTTT
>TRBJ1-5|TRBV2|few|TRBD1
CAAARQGSNQPQHF
TGTGCCGCGGCCCGACAGGGGAGCAATCAGCCCCAGCATTTT
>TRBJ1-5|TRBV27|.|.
CASSSPGLNQPQHF
TGTGCCAGCAGTTCCCCAGGGCTCAATCAGCCCCAGCATTTT
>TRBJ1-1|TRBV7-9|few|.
CASTTPVALNTEAFF
TGTGCCAGCACCACCCCGGTAGCCCTGAACACTGAAGCTTTCTTT
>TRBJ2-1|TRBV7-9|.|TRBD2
CASSPFSGTWNEQFF
TGTGCCAGCAGCCCTTTCAGCGGGACTTGGAATGAGCAGTTCTTC
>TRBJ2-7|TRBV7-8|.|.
CASSFRGGSYEQYF
TGTGCCAGCAGCTTTAGGGGGGGGTCCTACGAGCAGTACTTC
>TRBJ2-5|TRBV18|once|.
CASSPDGRGETQYF
TGTGCCAGCTCACCGGATGGACGGGGAGAGACCCAGTACTTC
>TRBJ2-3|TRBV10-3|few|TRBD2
CAISLAGGPTDTQYF
TGTGCCATCAGCCTAGCGGGAGGGCCAACAGATACGCAGTATTTT
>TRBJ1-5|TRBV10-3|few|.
CAISESSTGGRPQHF
TGTGCCATCAGTGAGTCCTCGACCGGCGGGCGGCCCCAGCATTTT
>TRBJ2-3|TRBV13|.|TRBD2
CASSQRPTLAGGQGDTQYF
TGTGCCAGCAGCCAACGACCAACACTAGCGGGGGGCCAGGGAGATACGCAGTATTTT
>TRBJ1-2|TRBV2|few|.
CASSEGGSYGYTF
TGTGCCAGCAGTGAAGGTGGGAGCTATGGCTACACCTTC
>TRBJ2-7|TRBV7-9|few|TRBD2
CASSLSGSPSSEQYF
TGTGCCAGCAGCCTAAGCGGGAGCCCCTCCTCCGAGCAGTACTTC
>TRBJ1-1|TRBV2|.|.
CASGRRSEAFF
TGTGCCAGCGGAAGGCGGTCTGAAGCTTTCTTT
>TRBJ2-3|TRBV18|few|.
CASSPMGLRGTSTDTQYF
TGTGCCAGCTCACCTATGGGACTGCGGGGAACTAGCACAGATACGCAGTATTTT
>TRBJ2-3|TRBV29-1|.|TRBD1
CSVELRQGTDTQYF
TGCAGCGTTGAACTCCGACAGGGAACAGATACGCAGTATTTT
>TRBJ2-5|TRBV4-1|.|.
CASSQVMVSETQYF
TGCGCCAGCAGCCAAGTGATGGTTAGCGAGACCCAGTACTTC
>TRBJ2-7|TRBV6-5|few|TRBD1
CASSTGTGSEQYF
TGTGCCAGCAGTACCGGGACAGGGAGCGAGCAGTACTTC
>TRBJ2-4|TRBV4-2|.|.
CASSQNSDGDGRYF
TGTGCCAGCAGCCAAAACTCCGATGGAGACGGGAGGTACTTC
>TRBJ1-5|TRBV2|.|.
CASRFSENQPQHF
TGTGCCAGCAGGTTCTCGGAGAATCAGCCCCAGCATTTT
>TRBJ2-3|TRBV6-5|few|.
CASTRRGLHTDTQYF
TGTGCCAGCACCAGGAGGGGGCTTCACACAGATACGCAGTATTTT
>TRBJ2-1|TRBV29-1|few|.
CSVGLTSYNEQFF
TGCAGCGTAGGACTTACCTCCTACAATGAGCAGTTCTTC
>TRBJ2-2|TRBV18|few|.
CASSPRPGYTGELFF
TGTGCCAGCTCACCACGGCCGGGATACACCGGGGAGCTGTTTTTT
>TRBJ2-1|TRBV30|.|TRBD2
CAWDRLAGGLDNEQFF
TGTGCCTGGGATCGACTAGCGGGGGGTCTGGACAATGAGCAGTTCTTC
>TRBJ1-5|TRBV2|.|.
CASSLQPNQPQHF
TGTGCCAGCAGTTTACAACCGAATCAGCCCCAGCATTTT
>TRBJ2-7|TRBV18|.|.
CASSSTGTTEQYF
TGTGCCAGCTCCAGCACAGGGACCACTGAGCAGTACTTC
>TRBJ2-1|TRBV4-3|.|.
CASSPAEGSSYNEQFF
TGCGCCAGCAGCCCGGCGGAAGGGAGCTCCTACAATGAGCAGTTCTTC
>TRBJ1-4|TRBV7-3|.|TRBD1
CASSHRGFNEKLFF
TGTGCCAGCAGCCACAGGGGGTTTAATGAAAAACTGTTTTTT
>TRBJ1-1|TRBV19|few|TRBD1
CASSADRAYTEAFF
TGTGCCAGTAGCGCGGACAGGGCTTACACTGAAGCTTTCTTT
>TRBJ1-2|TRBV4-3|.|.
CASSQDQRLGYTF
TGCGCCAGCAGCCAAGATCAGAGACTTGGCTACACCTTC
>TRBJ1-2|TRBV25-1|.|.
CASSEYTPITGFDGYTF
TGTGCCAGCAGTGAATATACGCCCATCACAGGGTTCGATGGCTACACCTTC
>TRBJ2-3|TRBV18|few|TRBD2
CASSEQRGTTDTQYF
TGTGCCAGCTCAGAGCAGCGGGGGACCACAGATACGCAGTATTTT
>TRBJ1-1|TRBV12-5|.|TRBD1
CASGPGQGLDTEAFF
TGTGCTAGTGGGCCGGGACAGGGTTTGGACACTGAAGCTTTCTTT
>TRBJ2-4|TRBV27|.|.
CASSLYPPNRGIQYF
TGTGCCAGCAGTTTATATCCGCCCAATCGAGGCATTCAGTACTTC
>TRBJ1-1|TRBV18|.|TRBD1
CASSGTGGNTEAFF
TGTGCCAGCTCTGGGACAGGGGGCAATACTGAAGCTTTCTTT
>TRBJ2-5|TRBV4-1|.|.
CASSQRGGDRRKETQYF
TGCGCCAGCAGCCAAAGGGGGGGGGACAGGAGAAAGGAGACCCAGTACTTC
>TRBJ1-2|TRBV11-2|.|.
CASSPVGEDGYTF
TGTGCCAGCAGCCCAGTCGGGGAAGATGGCTACACCTTC
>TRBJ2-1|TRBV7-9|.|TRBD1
CASSLVAGGYGEQFF
TGTGCCAGCAGCTTAGTGGCAGGGGGCTATGGTGAGCAGTTCTTC
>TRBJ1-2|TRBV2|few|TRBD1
CASSWDREYGYTF
TGTGCCAGCAGTTGGGACAGGGAATATGGCTACACCTTC